This T cell receptor beta chain was observed in a study of blood T cell repertoires in COVID-19. Across the study: The United States, Italy and Spain supplied acute and convalescent COVID-19 samples. From T cells, B-cell-depleted T cells, or PBMCs came the material, which was cDNA or gDNA.

Original processing methods: Amplifying reference gene primers gave estimates of nucleated cell counts. Repertoires were generated with immunoSEQ multiplex PCR, while TCRdb's copy carries only in-frame clones and drops some. Clonal size and the V and J genes are those of that table, whereas D and trimming came from the DNA. This table has 57,000 or so clones, about four fifths appearing once. As regards this clone: One junction end does not reproduce the germline sequence, and a read error may be involved.

This TCR was recovered from a man in his 70s with active COVID-19. The specimen was peripheral blood.

In DNA, the CDR3 is TGTGTCAGTGTACTAGCGGGAGGGGAGGCCGGGGAGCTGTTTTTT. The encoded protein is CVSVLAGGEAGELFF. V gene TRBV19 combines with J gene TRBJ2-2, with 13 bases identical to TRBD2. Germline V CDR1 and CDR2: LNHDA, SQIVND (reference sequence). This CDR3 is built from 15 residues.